One sample yielded the 30 T cell receptor beta chains listed below, sequenced in a study of T cells in Graves' hyperthyroidism and ophthalmopathy. Amplification yielded TCR beta CDR3 regions, with RNA transcripts as the source. The HTBI primer set drove a first-round RT-PCR of the TCR CDR3. Using its own MiXCR run on the multiplex PCR reads, TCRdb lists one record per CDR3 protein. The profile shows about 210,000 distinct CDR3 sequences, roughly 18% of them singletons. The material sequenced was blood. The receptors stem from a man aged 45-65 years with Graves' hyperthyroidism.

In its sample, this clonotype was seen many times. The chain joins TRBV5-8 to TRBJ2-5; a possible D gene is TRBD1 (6 bases). The germline V gene encodes CDR1 SGHTS and CDR2 YDEGEE. V was pared by 4 bases and J by 13 bases, with 17 bases between. CDR3 size: 12 residues. The CDR3 DNA is TGTGCCAGCAGCCCCGAGGGTGGCAGGGGGTACTTC. Its protein is CASSPEGGRGYF.

This clonotype was detected ten times or more. The chain employs TRBV19 and TRBJ2-7, with TRBD1 matching 7 bases. Losses at the gene ends were 6 bases for V and 1 base for J; bases not matched to a gene: 12. The CDR3 sequence is 16 residues long. Germline CDR1 is LNHDA and CDR2 is SQIVND (reference sequence). CDR3 protein: CASSCVNRGLSYEQYF. DNA of the CDR3: TGTGCCAGTAGCTGCGTTAACAGGGGATTGTCCTACGAGCAGTACTTC. Together with reference TRBV19 and TRBJ2-7, the CDR3 gives the full variable domain: DGGITQSPKYLFRKEGQNVTLSCEQNLNHDAMYWYRQDPGQGLRLIYYSQIVNDFQKGDIAEGYSVSREKKESFPLTVTSAQKNPTAFYLCASSCVNRGLSYEQYFGPGTRLTVT.

This rearrangement joins TRBV5-6 to TRBJ1-4; 9 nucleotides line up with TRBD1. The length of the CDR3 is 14 residues. V shed 2 bases and J 6 bases; nucleotides not matched to a gene: 2. From germline, CDR1 is SGHDT and CDR2 YYEEEE. CDR3 sequence (DNA): TGTGCCAGCAGCTTCCGGGACAGGGATGAAAAACTGTTTTTT. As protein: CASSFRDRDEKLFF.

This chain joins TRBV10-2 and TRBJ2-5; no reliable D call. V dropped 0 bases and J dropped 1 base, with 6 bases sitting between them. Germline loops: CDR1 WSHSY, CDR2 SAAADI. CDR3 size: 14 residues. The CDR3 region has the DNA TGCGCCAGCAGTGAGTCAGGATTCCAAGAGACCCAGTACTTC. Its protein product is CASSESGFQETQYF.

This clonotype showed up many times. The chain has TRBV18 and TRBJ1-1; a weak D match, TRBD1 (5 bases). This CDR3 contains 16 residues. Germline lookup yields CDR1 KGHSH and CDR2 LQKENI. V dropped 4 bases and J dropped 5 bases, with 20 bases sitting between them. CDR3 bases: TGTGCCAGCTCACGGGGACTTGGAGGGGTGACTACTGAAGCTTTCTTT. Amino acid sequence: CASSRGLGGVTTEAFF.

V and J are TRBV11-2 and TRBJ1-2; no firm D call. Germline V gene lookup returns CDR1 SGHAT and CDR2 FQNNGV. V was clipped by 5 bases and J by 4 bases, with 8 bases between them. The CDR3 length is 12 residues. CDR3 residues: CASSPDGYGYTF. As DNA, the CDR3 is TGTGCCAGCAGCCCTGATGGCTATGGCTACACCTTC. The entire variable domain, with the rest obtained from reference TRBV11-2 and TRBJ1-2, is as follows: EAGVAQSPRYKIIEKRQSVAFWCNPISGHATLYWYQQILGQGPKLLIQFQNNGVVDDSQLPKDRFSAERLKGVDSTLKIQPAKLEDSAVYLCASSPDGYGYTFGSGTRLTVV.

V and J are TRBV20-1 and TRBJ2-2, with 8 bases lining up with TRBD2. In germline, CDR1 is DFQATT, CDR2 SNEGSKA (reference sequence). This CDR3 is built from 15 residues. V lost 0 bases, J lost 4 bases, and 4 bases stayed unmatched. The CDR3 reads CSARETSDPTGELFF. CDR3 sequence (DNA): TGCAGTGCTAGAGAGACTAGCGACCCCACCGGGGAGCTGTTTTTT.

This chain joins TRBV4-3 and TRBJ1-4, with a weak D call TRBD1 (6 bases). CDR3 length: 16 residues. Germline assignment: CDR1 LGHNA and CDR2 YSLEER. The V gene lost 1 base and the J gene lost 0 bases, with 9 bases spanning the gap. CDR3 amino acids: CASSQAGAATNEKLFF. The CDR3 DNA is TGCGCCAGCAGCCAAGCAGGGGCTGCAACTAATGAAAAACTGTTTTTT.

The chain joins TRBV27 to TRBJ1-2, with D unclear. The CDR3 has 13 residues. Trimming shortened V by 5 bases and J by 2 bases, and 9 bases separated the two germline ends. Germline V lookup: CDR1 MNHEY, CDR2 SMNVEV (reference sequence). Here the CDR3 DNA reads TGTGCCAGCAGTCCCGGGGTAAACTATGGCTACACCTTC. Protein product: CASSPGVNYGYTF.

The V and J genes are TRBV7-3 and TRBJ2-1; 7 bases match TRBD1. Losses at the gene ends were 5 bases for V and 2 bases for J; bases not matched to a gene: 15. Germline V gives CDR1 SGHTA, CDR2 FQGTGA. The length of the CDR3 is 18 residues. CDR3 region: CASSLIGAGTVPYNEQFF. In nucleotides, the CDR3 is TGTGCCAGCAGCCTCATCGGAGCCGGGACAGTTCCCTACAATGAGCAGTTCTTC.

The V call is TRBV12-3 or TRBV12-4, the J call TRBJ1-3, with D maybe TRBD1 (5 bases). The CDR3 consists of 15 residues. Between the trimmed V and J ends, which lost 6 bases and 2 bases, there was a span of 14 bases. The CDR3 here is CASSASGTTGNTIYF. The CDR3 DNA reads as TGTGCCAGCAGCGCGAGCGGGACCACTGGAAACACCATATATTTT.

At least ten counts were recorded for this clonotype. The chain uses TRBV10-3 and TRBJ1-3; 7 bases align to TRBD1. V was pared by 2 bases and J by 4 bases, with 8 bases of the junction left unmatched. Germline loops: CDR1 ENHRY, CDR2 SYGVKD. The CDR3 loop spans 16 amino acids. The CDR3, as DNA: TGTGCCATCAGTGAGCCAGACCTGGACAGGGGAAACACCATATATTTT. Translation: CAISEPDLDRGNTIYF.

The CDR3: CASSPRAQGGTEAFF. The CDR3 region has the DNA TGTGCCAGCTCACCACGCGCGCAGGGAGGCACTGAAGCTTTCTTT. The chain carries TRBV18 and TRBJ1-1, with D possibly TRBD1 on 5 matching bases. The CDR3 is 15 amino acids. Germline V lookup: CDR1 KGHSH, CDR2 LQKENI. V lost 1 base and J 4 bases, leaving 13 bases between the germline ends. The entire variable domain, with the rest obtained from reference TRBV18 and TRBJ1-1, is as follows: NAGVMQNPRHLVRRRGQEARLRCSPMKGHSHVYWYRQLPEEGLKFMVYLQKENIIDESGMPKERFSAEFPKEGPSILRIQQVVRGDSAAYFCASSPRAQGGTEAFFGQGTRLTVV.

This clonotype was seen a few times. This rearrangement joins TRBV10-3 to TRBJ1-1, with D possibly TRBD1 on 5 matching bases. Germline loops: CDR1 ENHRY, CDR2 SYGVKD. With 6 bases removed from V and 10 bases from J, the gap between germline ends came to 21 bases. The CDR3 extends over 14 amino acids. The CDR3 region has the DNA TGTGCCATCAGGGCCTTGGGACCTACCGGAGGAGCTTTCTTT. Amino acid sequence: CAIRALGPTGGAFF.

In nucleotides, the CDR3 is TGTGCCATCAGTGACATGGGACAGTTGAACACTGAAGCTTTCTTT. It codes for CAISDMGQLNTEAFF. This sequence joins TRBV10-3 and TRBJ1-1; 7 bases line up with TRBD1. V shed 3 bases and J 0 bases; nucleotides not matched to a gene: 4. The CDR3 is made up of 15 amino acids. Germline assignment: CDR1 ENHRY and CDR2 SYGVKD.

This clonotype was seen at least ten times. The chain carries TRBV7-3 and TRBJ2-3; D is uncertain. The V gene lost 2 bases and the J gene lost 3 bases, with 12 bases spanning the gap. The CDR3 has 15 residues. From germline, CDR1 is SGHTA and CDR2 FQGTGA. CDR3 bases: TGTGCCAGCAGCTTAGGGCTGCGGCCAACAGATACGCAGTATTTT. Amino acid sequence: CASSLGLRPTDTQYF.

V is TRBV5-1 and J is TRBJ2-7; possibly TRBD1 or TRBD2 for D (6 bases each). The germline V gene has CDR1 SGHRS and CDR2 YFSETQ. Between the trimmed V and J ends, which lost 0 bases and 0 bases, there was a span of 10 bases. The CDR3 is 15 residues long. The CDR3 nucleotides are TGCGCCAGCAGCTTGGAAGGGGGACTCTCCTACGAGCAGTACTTC. It encodes CASSLEGGLSYEQYF.

The V gene is TRBV4-1, the J gene TRBJ1-2, with D perhaps matching TRBD1 (5 bases). This CDR3 is built from 15 residues. The ends were cut back, 0 bases at V and 4 bases at J, with 12 bases in the middle. From germline, CDR1 is MGHRA and CDR2 YSYEKL. The CDR3 here is CASSQDPGYGYGYTF. CDR3 DNA sequence: TGCGCCAGCAGCCAAGACCCAGGGTACGGCTATGGCTACACCTTC.

This clonotype was counted many times. This chain joins TRBV18 and TRBJ1-4; possibly TRBD1 for D (5 bases). This CDR3 is built from 13 residues. Looked up from germline, CDR1 is KGHSH and CDR2 is LQKENI. Trimming took off 4 bases at V and 8 bases at J, with 11 bases between the two ends. CDR3 sequence: CASSQGIDEKLFF. The CDR3 DNA is TGTGCCAGCTCACAGGGGATAGACGAAAAACTGTTTTTT.

This clonotype was detected ten times or more. The rearrangement links TRBV4-1 to TRBJ2-1; D may be TRBD2 (5 bases). Deletions cut 8 bases from V and 6 bases from J, with 20 bases between. This CDR3 has 15 residues. Germline loops: CDR1 MGHRA, CDR2 YSYEKL. DNA for the CDR3: TGCGCCAGCGGTCCTTACAGCGGACGGGTCAATGAGCAGTTCTTC. The encoded protein is CASGPYSGRVNEQFF.

A few counts support this clonotype. The CDR3, as DNA: TGTGCCAGCAGTTCCCGACAGGGAGGTGGAGGTTACGAGCAGTACTTC. Its protein is CASSSRQGGGGYEQYF. The chain couples TRBV27 to TRBJ2-7; tentative D call: TRBD1 (7 bases). V gave up 4 bases and J gave up 4 bases, with 20 bases separating them. Germline CDR1 MNHEY, CDR2 SMNVEV (reference sequence). The CDR3 consists of 16 residues.

The rearrangement uses TRBV14 and TRBJ2-7; 11 nucleotides align to TRBD2. V dropped 4 bases and J dropped 3; count of bases not matched to a gene: 5. The CDR3 totals 15 residues. Germline CDR1 is SGHDN and CDR2 is FVKESK. The CDR3 here is CASSLLSGRVYEQYF. CDR3 coding DNA: TGTGCCAGCAGCCTCCTTAGCGGGAGGGTCTACGAGCAGTACTTC. Filled out from reference TRBV14 and TRBJ2-7, the complete variable domain reads EAGVTQFPSHSVIEKGQTVTLRCDPISGHDNLYWYRRVMGKEIKFLLHFVKESKQDESGMPNNRFLAERTGGTYSTLKVQPAELEDSGVYFCASSLLSGRVYEQYFGPGTRLTVT.

This clonotype has at least ten counts. The rearrangement links TRBV3-1 to TRBJ1-2, with a weak D call TRBD1 (5 bases). CDR1 and CDR2 (germline): LGHDT, YNNKEL (reference sequence). The CDR3 is 13 amino acids. V lost 0 bases, J lost 12 bases, and 14 bases lay in between. The CDR3 loop is CASSQDGRQTNTF. CDR3 coding DNA: TGTGCCAGCAGCCAAGATGGTAGACAGACCAACACCTTC.

This clonotype was detected ten times or more. The genes are TRBV7-8 and TRBJ2-1, with D perhaps TRBD2 (6 bases). This CDR3 is built from 17 residues. Germline assignment: CDR1 SGHVS and CDR2 FQNEAQ. V was clipped by 0 bases and J by 1 base, with 13 bases between them. Here the CDR3 DNA reads TGTGCCAGCAGCTTAGCCCGACTAGTGGAGTCCTACAATGAGCAGTTCTTC. This encodes CASSLARLVESYNEQFF.

V usage is TRBV20-1 and J usage is TRBJ1-5; D gene ambiguous. CDR3 size: 16 residues. The V end lost 1 base, the J end lost 4 bases, and 17 bases lay between the germline ends. The germline V gene encodes CDR1 DFQATT and CDR2 SNEGSKA (reference sequence). CDR3 nucleotide sequence: TGCAGTGCTAGAGTTCAGCGCGCTGGGAGGAATCAGCCCCAGCATTTT. Amino acids: CSARVQRAGRNQPQHF.

This clonotype was counted a few times. J is TRBJ1-3 and V is TRBV5-5; perhaps TRBD1 as D (5 bases). V lost 7 bases to trimming and J lost 4 bases, with 12 bases between them. The CDR3 consists of 13 residues. Germline V gives CDR1 SGHKS, CDR2 YYEKEE (reference sequence). CDR3 residues: CASQGVAGNTIYF. CDR3 coding DNA: TGTGCCAGCCAAGGGGTAGCGGGAAACACCATATATTTT.

This clonotype was recorded a few times. The gene calls are TRBV28 and TRBJ2-4; D might be TRBD1 (5 bases). The CDR3 spans 15 residues. CDR1 is MDHEN, CDR2 SYDVKM, per germline. Trimming cost V 5 bases and J 3 bases, with 14 bases left between them. The CDR3 reads CASSGIQENKNIQYF. CDR3 nucleotide sequence: TGTGCCAGCAGTGGGATACAGGAAAACAAAAACATTCAGTACTTC.

This clonotype was found a few times. The rearrangement uses TRBV28 and TRBJ1-2; D is uncertain. Germline lookup yields CDR1 MDHEN and CDR2 SYDVKM. CDR3 length equals 14 residues. V was trimmed by 10 bases and J by 2 bases, leaving 17 bases between them. In DNA form, the CDR3 reads TGTGCCATTTCCCCGGGAGGCACAAACTATGGCTACACCTTC. Encoded protein: CAISPGGTNYGYTF.

This clonotype showed up many times. This sequence joins TRBV6-1 and TRBJ2-1; 10 bases align to TRBD2. CDR1 and CDR2 (germline): MNHNS, SASEGT. The trim removed 1 base at V and 7 bases at J, leaving 4 bases unmatched. This CDR3 spans 15 amino acids. CDR3 loop: CASSEVLAGGNEQFF. The CDR3 bases are TGTGCCAGCAGTGAAGTGTTAGCGGGAGGTAATGAGCAGTTCTTC.

On this clonotype itself: At one boundary the junction diverges from the germline segment, which might be a read error. V usage is TRBV6-2 or TRBV6-3 and J usage is TRBJ2-7; 9 bases are a match to TRBD1. Germline CDR1 is MNHEY and CDR2 is SVGEGT. This CDR3 is built from 15 residues. In DNA, the CDR3 is TGTGCCGGCAGTTACTCAAGGACAGGGGTCGGCGAGCAGTACTTC. It translates to CAGSYSRTGVGEQYF.